This record concerns one T cell receptor (beta chain) sequence. CDR1 is SGDLS, CDR2 YYNGEE, per germline. V lost 4 bases and J 1 base, leaving 12 bases between the germline ends. The CDR3 is 14 residues long. This sample was included in a study of cytomegalovirus exposure and HLA in healthy donors. 13 Jbeta primers and 60 Vbeta primers were used for the PCR. Sequenced by immunoSEQ multiplex PCR; TCRdb stores in-frame clones only, minus some. The data contain approximately 120,000 clones, around three quarters of them singletons. The TCR sequence derives from a man younger than 40 in good health and CMV-seropositive. The gene calls are TRBV9 and TRBJ2-7, with no clear D. The sequenced sample was PBMCs. Written as DNA, the CDR3 is TGTGCCAGCAGCTCAGGCCAGGCGTCCTACGAGCAGTACTTC. It specifies CASSSGQASYEQYF. The variable domain in full, with the rest retrieved from reference TRBV9 and TRBJ2-7, is DSGVTQTPKHLITATGQRVTLRCSPRSGDLSVYWYQQSLDQGLQFLIQYYNGEERAKGNILERFSAQQFPDLHSELNLSSLELGDSALYFCASSSGQASYEQYFGPGTRLTVT.